Listed below are T cell receptor beta chains from one sample, sequenced in a study of CD8 T cells in ankylosing spondylitis. From the 5' RACE reads, TCRdb called clonotypes with MiXCR, one entry per CDR3 protein. The sample holds about 360,000 distinct CDR3 sequences, approximately 20% seen once. Sequences were obtained from blood, either unsorted or a sorted T cell fraction (not recorded which). These receptors were collected from a male donor with ankylosing spondylitis or in good health (not recorded which). The CDR3 runs from the conserved cysteine through the conserved F or W.

v_gene	len	j_gene	CDR3aa
TRBV14	14	TRBJ1-1	CASSTSRGNTEAFF
TRBV21-1	15	TRBJ2-3	CASSRPGQRTDTQYF
TRBV12-3/TRBV12-4	12	TRBJ2-1	CASSLLGLEQFF
TRBV2	16	TRBJ2-1	CASSTRTVHPYNEQFF
TRBV20-1	15	TRBJ2-7	CSARDQLASLWEQYF
TRBV10-3	15	TRBJ2-5	CAIGDSPEGQETQYF
TRBV6-5	13	TRBJ1-5	CASSLADNQPQHF
TRBV9	15	TRBJ2-3	CASSVDGGVTDTQYF
TRBV7-2	16	TRBJ2-3	CASSLRRARALDTQYF
TRBV4-2	15	TRBJ2-1	CASSQAPSSYNEQFF
TRBV4-1	14	TRBJ2-1	CASGTGQGGDEQFF
TRBV6-5	14	TRBJ2-7	CASSYSGGGYEQYF
TRBV20-1	18	TRBJ2-7	CSAPTGEDPRLGFYEQYF
TRBV20-1	14	TRBJ2-3	CSARGDRGTDTQYF
TRBV13	14	TRBJ2-7	CASSYQGPPSEQYF
TRBV29-1	15	TRBJ2-2	CSVEEAQGATGELFF
TRBV20-1	15	TRBJ2-3	CSARDIWGGADTQYF
TRBV29-1	15	TRBJ2-6	CSAIKTAPGANVLTF
TRBV27	15	TRBJ2-3	CASSQQVSSTDTQYF
TRBV29-1	15	TRBJ2-5	CSVEGGGLVGETQYF
TRBV10-3	16	TRBJ2-2	CAISRQGFANTGELFF
TRBV27	18	TRBJ2-1	CASSLVGGNLPAGNEQFF
TRBV29-1	15	TRBJ2-3	CSVGRDSPRADTQYF
TRBV15	16	TRBJ2-3	CATSRAPGQGPDTQYF
TRBV4-1	14	TRBJ2-3	CASSQGRLVDTQYF
TRBV9	13	TRBJ2-3	CASRQGSADTQYF
TRBV9	14	TRBJ2-3	CASRGAGSTDTQYF
TRBV2	17	TRBJ2-1	CASSEEWPSGEYNEQFF
TRBV11-2	16	TRBJ2-7	CASSSIPRGQRGEQYF
TRBV10-2	14	TRBJ1-4	CASKSVSTNEKLFF
TRBV5-5	16	TRBJ2-6	CASSLGGASGANVLTF
TRBV7-9	16	TRBJ2-7	CASSSASRGPSYEQYF
TRBV12-3/TRBV12-4	16	TRBJ1-5	CASSPGTFPYNQPQHF
TRBV11-3	14	TRBJ2-5	CASSARGYQETQYF
TRBV3-1	16	TRBJ2-1	CASSQESLAGGGEQFF
TRBV5-1	14	TRBJ2-3	CASSFAGGTDTQYF
TRBV11-2	13	TRBJ2-7	CASSPWQAYEQYF
TRBV4-1	14	TRBJ2-7	CASSQVFSDYEQYF
TRBV9	15	TRBJ2-1	CASSVSGGPYNEQFF
TRBV5-5	15	TRBJ2-1	CASSLKTAAYNEQFF
TRBV9	15	TRBJ2-7	CASSVASGGYYEQYF